The T cell receptor beta chain described here comes from a study of CD8 T cells in ankylosing spondylitis. TCRdb independently ran MiXCR on the 5' RACE reads; one entry per CDR3 protein. The sample yields tens of thousands of distinct CDR3 sequences, about 6% seen once. V lost 6 bases and J lost 7, with 12 bases in between. The length of the CDR3 is 13 residues. Germline V CDR1 and CDR2: MNHEY, SMNVEV (reference sequence). This clonotype was seen ten or more times. The TCR sequence derives from a male donor with ankylosing spondylitis. The sequenced sample consisted of synovial fluid, either unsorted or a sorted T cell fraction (not recorded which). The chain uses TRBV27 and TRBJ2-2, with D maybe TRBD1 (5 bases). DNA of the CDR3: TGTGCCAGCAGCGGAAGGGGCCACGGGGAGCTGTTTTTT. It specifies CASSGRGHGELFF.